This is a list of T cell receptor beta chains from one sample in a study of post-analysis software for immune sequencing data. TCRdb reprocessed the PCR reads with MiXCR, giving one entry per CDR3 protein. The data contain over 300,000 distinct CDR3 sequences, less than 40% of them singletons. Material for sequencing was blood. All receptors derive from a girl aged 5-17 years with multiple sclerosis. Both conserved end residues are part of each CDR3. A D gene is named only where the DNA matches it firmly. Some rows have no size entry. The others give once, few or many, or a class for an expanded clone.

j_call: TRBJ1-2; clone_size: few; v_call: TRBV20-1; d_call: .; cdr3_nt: TGCAGTGCCCCTCGGGCCGAAGGAATCTATGGCTACACCTTC; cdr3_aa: CSAPRAEGIYGYTF
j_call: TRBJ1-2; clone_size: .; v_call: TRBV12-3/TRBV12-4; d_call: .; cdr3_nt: TGTGCCAGCAGTGTCCGGGACCTTTATGGCTACACCTTC; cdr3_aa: CASSVRDLYGYTF
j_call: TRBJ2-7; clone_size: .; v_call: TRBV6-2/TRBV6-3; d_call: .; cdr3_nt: TGTGCCAGCAGTTACTCCCTCTGGGGGTCCTACGAGCAGTACTTC; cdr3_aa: CASSYSLWGSYEQYF
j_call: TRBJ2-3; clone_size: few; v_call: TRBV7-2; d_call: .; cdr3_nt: TGTGCCAGCAGCTTACAATACCTAGAGACAGATACGCAGTATTTT; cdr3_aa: CASSLQYLETDTQYF
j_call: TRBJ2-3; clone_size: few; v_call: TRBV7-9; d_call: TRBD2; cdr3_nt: TGTGCCAGCAGCTTAGGGGCTGGGACTACCAGCACAGATACGCAGTATTTT; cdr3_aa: CASSLGAGTTSTDTQYF
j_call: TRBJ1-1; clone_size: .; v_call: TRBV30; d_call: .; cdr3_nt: TGTGCCTGGAGTGTTAACACTGAAGCTTTCTTT; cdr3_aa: CAWSVNTEAFF
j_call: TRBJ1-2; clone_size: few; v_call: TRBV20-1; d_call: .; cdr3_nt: TGCAGCGTCCGGGATACCCCTAACTATGGCTACACCTTC; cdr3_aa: CSVRDTPNYGYTF
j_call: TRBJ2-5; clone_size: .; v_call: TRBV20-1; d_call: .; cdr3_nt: TGCAGTGCTAGGACAACCGTGGAGACCCAGTACTTC; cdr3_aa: CSARTTVETQYF
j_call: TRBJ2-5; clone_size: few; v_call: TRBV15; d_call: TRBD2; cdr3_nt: TGTGCCACCAGCAGAGTACGCGGGGGGCAGGAGACCCAGTACTTC; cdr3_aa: CATSRVRGGQETQYF
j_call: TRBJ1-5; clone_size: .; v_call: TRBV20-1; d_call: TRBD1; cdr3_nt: TGCAGTGCTAGAGAGGTGGCAGGGGGTTGGCCCCAGCATTTT; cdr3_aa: CSAREVAGGWPQHF
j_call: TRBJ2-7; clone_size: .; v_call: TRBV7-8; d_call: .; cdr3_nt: TGTGCCAGCAGCTCCGTCTACGAGCAGTACTTC; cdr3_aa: CASSSVYEQYF
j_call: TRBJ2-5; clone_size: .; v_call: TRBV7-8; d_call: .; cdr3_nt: TGTGCCAGCAGCTTAGAACAGTTGGTTGTAGAGACCCAGTACTTC; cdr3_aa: CASSLEQLVVETQYF